This T cell receptor (beta chain) was documented in a study of blood T cell repertoires in COVID-19 (dated by TCRdb to between 2020 and 2021). For the study in its entirety: Collaborator samples came from the United States, Italy and Spain and covered acute and convalescent phases of COVID-19. The material from the prospective study consisted of cDNA or gDNA derived from T cells, B-cell-depleted T cells, or PBMCs. Deeply sampled blood TCRbeta repertoires from subjects exposed to, actively infected with, or recovered from COVID-19 were included in the dataset. The repertoires were made available in a free public database intended to serve as a resource for research on the immune response to SARS-CoV-2. The samples were drawn from two sources: the first 160 participants of the ongoing ImmuneRACE study, and 1,200 or so subjects contributed by 6 global collaborators. Nearly every sample came with metadata listing a de-identified subject ID, COVID-19 status, age in years and sex. Where HLA class I and class II types were available, the types were taken from metadata supplied by the sample provider, not from assay-based typing. Broader findings and caveats from the paper: The amount of clinical and demographic metadata varied by source and participant and was provided uncurated.

This clone appeared a few times. Its antigen specificity is not known. There are no base qualities to consult, and no much larger clone falls within one base. TCRbeta CDR3 regions were amplified from genomic DNA by means of the immunoSEQ Assay, a bias-controlled multiplex PCR. Turning to the authors' computational methods: Within the assay, amplification of reference gene primers was used to estimate how many nucleated cells each sample contained. Sequence reads were collapsed and filtered to measure the absolute abundance of every unique TCRbeta CDR3 rearrangement. Productive Simpson clonality was computed per sample as the square root of Simpson's diversity index over productive rearrangements. TCRdb retrieved this table from immuneACCESS and kept in-frame rearrangements only. Not all clones are present; in checked studies, unresolved V genes account for under half, and no reason is known for the remainder. The V and J calls and clone size are taken from that table; D and trimming were inferred from the DNA. This sample is represented by under 300,000 clones; 90% to 95% of them were singletons. The biggest ten clones account for approximately 2% of the sample.

Trimming takes 2 bases from V and 3 bases from J, and the germline ends sit 11 bases apart. From the cysteine up to the phenylalanine, the CDR3 has a length of 15 residues. Just the 45-base CDR3 DNA is kept, in frame starting at base 1. Based on the germline V gene, the CDR1 and CDR2 sequences are SGHRS and YFSETQ. In the prospective study, participants were about 18 to 90 years old, resided in 24 geographic areas of the United States, and were enrolled through a virtual design. In the prospective study, participants were assigned to cohorts based on the clinical history participants reported in a screening survey and a study questionnaire. For ImmuneRACE Cohort 3, a participant was defined as recovered based on two consecutive negative NP/OP PCR tests, clearance by a healthcare professional, or resolution of symptoms. Mobile phlebotomists in the prospective study collected whole blood, serum and a nasopharyngeal or oropharyngeal swab from every participant. Additional blood draws and questionnaires over an approximately two-month period could optionally be provided by prospective study participants. Blood samples from the prospective study were shipped frozen or at room temperature prior to DNA extraction.

This receptor chain uses TRBV5-1 and TRBJ2-2; TRBD2 is a possible D gene, resting on 6 matching bases. Sequenced material: PBMCs or T cells enriched from blood (not recorded which). The receptor was isolated from a woman between 18 and 30 years old who had recovered from COVID-19. The DNA reads TGCGCCAGCAGCTTCTTAGCGGAGGACACCGGGGAGCTGTTTTTT. This codes for CASSFLAEDTGELFF.